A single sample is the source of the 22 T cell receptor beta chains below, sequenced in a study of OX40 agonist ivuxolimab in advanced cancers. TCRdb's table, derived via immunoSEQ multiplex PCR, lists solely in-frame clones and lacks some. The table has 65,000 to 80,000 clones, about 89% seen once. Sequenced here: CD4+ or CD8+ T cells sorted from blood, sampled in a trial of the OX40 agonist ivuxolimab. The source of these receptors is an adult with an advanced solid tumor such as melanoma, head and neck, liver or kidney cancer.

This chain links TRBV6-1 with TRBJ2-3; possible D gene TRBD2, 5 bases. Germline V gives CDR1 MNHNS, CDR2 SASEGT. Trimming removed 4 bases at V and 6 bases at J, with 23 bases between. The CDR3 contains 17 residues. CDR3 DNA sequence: TGTGCCAGCAGTGGCCGCGGAGGCATTAGCCCCGATGATACGCAGTATTTT. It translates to CASSGRGGISPDDTQYF.

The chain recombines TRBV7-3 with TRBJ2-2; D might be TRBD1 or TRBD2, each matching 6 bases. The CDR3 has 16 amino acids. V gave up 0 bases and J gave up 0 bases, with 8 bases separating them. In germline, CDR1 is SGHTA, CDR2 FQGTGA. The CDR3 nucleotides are TGTGCCAGCAGCTTAACGGGGGGCGCGAACACCGGGGAGCTGTTTTTT. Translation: CASSLTGGANTGELFF.

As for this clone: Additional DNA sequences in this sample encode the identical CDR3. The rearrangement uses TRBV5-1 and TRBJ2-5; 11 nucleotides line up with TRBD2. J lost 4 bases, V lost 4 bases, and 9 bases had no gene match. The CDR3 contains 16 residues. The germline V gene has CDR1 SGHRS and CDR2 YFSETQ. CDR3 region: CASSVALAGEGETQYF. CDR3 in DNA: TGCGCCAGCAGCGTCGCACTAGCGGGAGAGGGAGAGACCCAGTACTTC.

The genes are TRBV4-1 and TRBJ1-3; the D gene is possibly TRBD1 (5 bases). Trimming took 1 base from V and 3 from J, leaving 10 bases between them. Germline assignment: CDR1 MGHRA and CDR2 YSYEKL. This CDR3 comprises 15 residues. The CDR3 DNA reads TGCGCCAGCAGCCAAGGAGGGGCCTATGGAAACACCATATATTTT. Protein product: CASSQGGAYGNTIYF.

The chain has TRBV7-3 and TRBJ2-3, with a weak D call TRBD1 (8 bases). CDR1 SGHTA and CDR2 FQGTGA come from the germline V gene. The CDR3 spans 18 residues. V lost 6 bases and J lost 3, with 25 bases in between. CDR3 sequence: CASRSGGGSIGRTDTQYF. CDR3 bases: TGTGCCAGCAGGTCAGGGGGCGGGAGCATTGGTAGGACAGATACGCAGTATTTT.

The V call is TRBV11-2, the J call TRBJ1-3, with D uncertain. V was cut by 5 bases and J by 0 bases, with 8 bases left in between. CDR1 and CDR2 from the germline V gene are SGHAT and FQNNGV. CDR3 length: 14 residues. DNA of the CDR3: TGTGCCAGCAGCACTCCCGGCTCTGGAAACACCATATATTTT. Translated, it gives CASSTPGSGNTIYF.

The CDR3 region is CASSVAGDSFTGELFF. CDR3 coding DNA: TGTGCCAGCAGCGTAGCTGGGGACAGCTTCACCGGGGAGCTGTTTTTT. The V and J genes are TRBV9 and TRBJ2-2; 7 bases match TRBD1. This CDR3 has 16 residues. The V gene end was trimmed by 0 bases and the J gene end by 4 bases; junction bases not matched to a gene: 6. Germline V CDR1 and CDR2: SGDLS, YYNGEE.

The CDR3 nucleotides read TGTGCCAGTAGTATAACCGGGAGGGACGAGCAGTTCTTC. It yields the protein CASSITGRDEQFF. The rearrangement joins TRBV19 to TRBJ2-1; TRBD2 agrees at 8 bases. The CDR3 has 13 amino acids. V lost 2 bases, J lost 10 bases, and 4 bases stayed unmatched. CDR1 is LNHDA and CDR2 is SQIVND in the germline V gene (reference sequence).

CDR3 residues: CAWSVQRTRAQYF. The DNA of the CDR3 is TGTGCCTGGAGTGTACAGCGGACTAGGGCGCAGTATTTT. V usage is TRBV30 and J usage is TRBJ2-3, with 7 bases fitting TRBD2. CDR3 length: 13 residues. Germline lookup yields CDR1 GTSNPN and CDR2 SVGIG (reference sequence). V trimming: 0 bases; J trimming: 10 bases; junction bases outside the gene matches: 7.

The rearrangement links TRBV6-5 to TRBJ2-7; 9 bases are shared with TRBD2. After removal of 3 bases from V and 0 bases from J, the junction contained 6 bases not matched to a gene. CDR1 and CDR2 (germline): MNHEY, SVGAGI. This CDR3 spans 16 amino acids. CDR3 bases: TGTGCCAGCAGTTATACTAGCGGGCCCAGCTCCTACGAGCAGTACTTC. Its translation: CASSYTSGPSSYEQYF.

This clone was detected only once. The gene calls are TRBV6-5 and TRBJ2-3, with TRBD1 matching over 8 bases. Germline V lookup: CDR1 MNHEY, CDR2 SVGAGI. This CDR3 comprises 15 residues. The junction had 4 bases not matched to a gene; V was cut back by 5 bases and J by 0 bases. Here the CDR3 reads CASSGGQVSTDTQYF. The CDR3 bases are TGTGCCAGCAGTGGGGGACAGGTTAGCACAGATACGCAGTATTTT.

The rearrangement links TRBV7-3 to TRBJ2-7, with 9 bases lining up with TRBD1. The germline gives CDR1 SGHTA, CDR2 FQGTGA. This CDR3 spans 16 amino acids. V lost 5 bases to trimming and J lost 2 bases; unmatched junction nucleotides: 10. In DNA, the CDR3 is TGTGCCAGCAGCCCCCTCACAGGGGGCAGCGCCTACGAGCAGTACTTC. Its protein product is CASSPLTGGSAYEQYF.

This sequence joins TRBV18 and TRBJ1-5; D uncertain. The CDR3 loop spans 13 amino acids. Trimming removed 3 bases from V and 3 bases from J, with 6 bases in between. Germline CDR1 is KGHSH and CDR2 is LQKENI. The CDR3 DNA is TGTGCCAGCTCACCTGGCAACAATCAGCCCCAGCATTTT. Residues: CASSPGNNQPQHF.

CDR3 loop: CASSLGGRDTYEQYF. In nucleotides, the CDR3 is TGCGCCAGCAGCTTGGGTGGCAGGGACACCTACGAGCAGTACTTC. This chain links TRBV5-1 with TRBJ2-7, with D possibly TRBD1 on 6 matching bases. Trimming stripped 0 bases from V and 2 bases from J, with 12 bases between. CDR1 and CDR2 from the germline V gene are SGHRS and YFSETQ. The CDR3 has 15 residues.

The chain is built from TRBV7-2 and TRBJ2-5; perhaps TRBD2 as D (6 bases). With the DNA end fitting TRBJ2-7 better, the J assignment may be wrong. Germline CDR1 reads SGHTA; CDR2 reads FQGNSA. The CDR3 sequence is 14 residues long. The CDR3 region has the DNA TGTGCCAGCAGCTTAATCACGGGGGCCTACGAGCAGTACTTC. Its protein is CASSLITGAYEQYF.

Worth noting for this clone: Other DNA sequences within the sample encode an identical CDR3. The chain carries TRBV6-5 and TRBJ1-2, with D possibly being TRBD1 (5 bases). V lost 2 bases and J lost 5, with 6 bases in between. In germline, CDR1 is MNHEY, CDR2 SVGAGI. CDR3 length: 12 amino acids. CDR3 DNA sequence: TGTGCCAGCAGTTACGGGGGGTATGGCTACACCTTC. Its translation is CASSYGGYGYTF.

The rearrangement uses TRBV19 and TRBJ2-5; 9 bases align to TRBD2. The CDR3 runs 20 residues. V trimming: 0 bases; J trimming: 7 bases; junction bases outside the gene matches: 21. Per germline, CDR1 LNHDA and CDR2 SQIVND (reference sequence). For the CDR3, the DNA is TGTGCCAGTAGTATAGATACCGGAGAGACTAGCGGAAACAGGTTTGCGACCCAGTACTTC. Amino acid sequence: CASSIDTGETSGNRFATQYF.

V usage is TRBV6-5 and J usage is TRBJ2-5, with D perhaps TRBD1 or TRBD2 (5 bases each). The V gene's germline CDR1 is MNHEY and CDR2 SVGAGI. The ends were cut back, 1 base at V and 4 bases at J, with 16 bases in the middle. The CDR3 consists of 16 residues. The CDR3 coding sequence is TGTGCCAGCAGTTACTTATCTGGGACCCGCGCAGAGACCCAGTACTTC. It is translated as CASSYLSGTRAETQYF.

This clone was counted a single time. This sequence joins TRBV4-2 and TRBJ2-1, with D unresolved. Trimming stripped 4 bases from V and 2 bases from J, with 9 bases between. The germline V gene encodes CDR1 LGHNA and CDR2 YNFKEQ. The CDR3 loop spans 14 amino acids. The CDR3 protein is CASSPGGTYNEQFF. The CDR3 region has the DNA TGTGCCAGCAGCCCTGGTGGAACCTACAATGAGCAGTTCTTC.

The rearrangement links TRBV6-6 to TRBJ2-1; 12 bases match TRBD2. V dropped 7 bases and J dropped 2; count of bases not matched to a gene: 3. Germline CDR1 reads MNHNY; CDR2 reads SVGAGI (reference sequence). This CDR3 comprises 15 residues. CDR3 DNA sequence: TGTGCCAGCACCCGACTAGCGGGAGCCTACAATGAGCAGTTCTTC. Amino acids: CASTRLAGAYNEQFF.

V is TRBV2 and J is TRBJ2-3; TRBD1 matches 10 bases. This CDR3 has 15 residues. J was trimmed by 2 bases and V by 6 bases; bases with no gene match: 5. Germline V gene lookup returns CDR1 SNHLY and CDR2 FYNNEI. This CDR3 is CASSADRGATDTQYF. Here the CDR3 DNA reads TGTGCCAGCAGCGCGGACAGGGGGGCCACAGATACGCAGTATTTT.

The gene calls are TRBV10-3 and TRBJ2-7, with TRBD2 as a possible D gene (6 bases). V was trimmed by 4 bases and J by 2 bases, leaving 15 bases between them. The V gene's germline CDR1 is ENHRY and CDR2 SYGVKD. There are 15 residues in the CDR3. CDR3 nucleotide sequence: TGTGCCATCAGTGGGGGGGTAGGCGGTACCTACGAGCAGTACTTC. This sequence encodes CAISGGVGGTYEQYF.